This TCR beta chain derives from a study of CXCR3-negative and CXCR3-positive naive CD8 T cells. As for the study in general: Collectively, the libraries yielded some 140 million TRB reads in total, at about 1.5 +/- 0.3 million per library.

Points from the study as a whole: Naive cells that were CXCR3-negative or CXCR3-positive used TRBV-TRBJ genes alike, while memory cells diverged.

Concerning this clonotype: Its antigen is undetermined.

The TRB libraries of cDNA were built by UMI-labeled 5' RACE. After re-calling the 5' RACE reads, TCRdb lists one entry per CDR3 protein, DNA absent. The listing records more than 35,000 distinct CDR3 sequences. Researchers reported sorting every CD8+ T cell subset in triplicate, 300,000 or so cells per sort. The sequencing sample was made of memory CD8+ T cells from blood. The receptor was derived from a human donor in good health. Some clones in this sample may be carry-over from other donors' samples.

The CDR3 spells CASRVVVDTGELFF. This chain links TRBV6-1 with TRBJ2-2; no DNA is available, so the TRBD2 call from TCRdb remains unchecked. Germline V gives CDR1 MNHNS, CDR2 SASEGT. This CDR3 region has 14 residues.